This T cell receptor (beta chain) was retrieved from a study of regulatory T cells in long-lasting Graves disease. This clonotype occurred once. Assembly of TCR beta libraries relied on iRepertoire HTBI primers together with Arm-PCR of CDR3 regions. TCRdb passed the multiplex PCR reads through MiXCR, listing each CDR3 protein once. The sample holds about 240,000 distinct CDR3 sequences, just over 20% seen once. Germline loops: CDR1 DFQATT, CDR2 SNEGSKA (reference sequence). V trimming: 4 bases; J trimming: 0 bases; junction bases outside the gene matches: 12. The length of the CDR3 is 19 residues. Time point noted: newly diagnosed GD, antithyroid drugs for less than 3 months. From RNA extracted from PBMCs, the TCR library was made.

The sequence derives from a female donor with Graves disease. The input for sequencing was peripheral blood mononuclear cells (PBMCs), taken at new diagnosis, from a patient treated with antithyroid drugs. The J gene is TRBJ2-1, the V gene TRBV20-1; 13 nucleotides agree with TRBD2. CDR3 in amino acids: CSANDGGLAGLSSYNEQFF. For the CDR3, the DNA is TGCAGTGCTAACGATGGGGGACTAGCGGGGTTGAGCTCCTACAATGAGCAGTTCTTC.